This TCR beta chain was found in a study of control samples from healthy donors and cancer patients (TCRdb year 2020). Notes on this clone: This clone's antigen is unknown. No base quality values were provided; no much bigger clone lies one nucleotide off.

The library was generated by the immunoSEQ multiplex PCR assay. The table was pulled from immuneACCESS by TCRdb, which kept in-frame rearrangements only. Such tables lose some clones; where checked, under half of the loss comes from unresolved V genes, and the rest has no known cause. The sample profile shows over 100,000 clones; roughly 92% of them were found once. Together, the top ten hold less than 6% of the sample. The germline V gene gives CDR1 as ENHRY and CDR2 as SYGVKD. Trimming at the junction amounts to 0 bases on V and 1 base on J, and the germline ends lie 18 bases apart. The CDR3 starts with the cysteine, ends with the phenylalanine, and has 18 residues. Solely the CDR3 DNA is kept, with 54 bases framed from the first base.

Sequencing was done on a sample of blood. The TCR comes from a man younger than 35 in good health. The chain links TRBV10-3 with TRBJ1-2; TRBD1 might be the D gene, on 5 matching bases. The nucleotide sequence reads TGTGCCATCAGTGAGTCGATGGTCCGAGACAGCTTTAACTATGGCTACACCTTC. Its protein product is CAISESMVRDSFNYGYTF.